Below are 18 T cell receptor beta chains sequenced from a single sample in a study of blood T cell repertoires in COVID-19. Profiling relied on immunoSEQ multiplex PCR, and the TCRdb table lists in-frame clones only, not all of them. The sample includes about 100,000 clones, roughly 90% of them seen just once. The sequencing input was peripheral blood. The receptors stem from a man in his forties or fifties with active COVID-19.

This clone was detected once. The rearrangement links TRBV7-2 to TRBJ2-1, with TRBD2 matching over 7 bases. This CDR3 region has 15 residues. Unmatched junction bases numbered 9, after V lost 3 bases and J lost 7 bases. Looked up from germline, CDR1 is SGHTA and CDR2 is FQGNSA. CDR3 region: CASSFISGGGNEQFF. CDR3 coding DNA: TGTGCCAGCAGCTTTATCTCGGGAGGAGGGAATGAGCAGTTCTTC. Variable domain in full (rest from reference TRBV7-2 and TRBJ2-1): GAGVSQSPSNKVTEKGKDVELRCDPISGHTALYWYRQSLGQGLEFLIYFQGNSAPDKSGLPSDRFSAERTGGSVSTLTIQRTQQEDSAVYLCASSFISGGGNEQFFGPGTRLTVL.

This clone was found a few times. The chain has TRBV2 and TRBJ1-2; D gene uncertain. The CDR3 contains 11 residues. Germline V lookup: CDR1 SNHLY, CDR2 FYNNEI. Trimming removed 6 bases at V and 8 bases at J, with 10 bases between. CDR3 amino acids: CASSPESGYTF. The CDR3 DNA follows: TGTGCCAGCAGCCCCGAGAGCGGCTACACCTTC.

The chain combines TRBV30 with TRBJ2-5, with D perhaps matching TRBD2 (6 bases). Germline V gene lookup returns CDR1 GTSNPN and CDR2 SVGIG (reference sequence). V lost 1 base, J lost 2 bases, and 11 bases lay in between. This CDR3 has 14 residues. The CDR3 region is CAWSESSVQETQYF. DNA for the CDR3: TGTGCCTGGAGTGAGTCTAGCGTGCAAGAGACCCAGTACTTC.

The J gene is TRBJ1-3, the V gene TRBV14; D gene uncertain. This CDR3 contains 16 residues. Germline CDR1 is SGHDN and CDR2 is FVKESK. Trimming stripped 4 bases from V and 0 bases from J, with 13 bases between. The CDR3 is CASSPRRGNSGNTIYF. CDR3 DNA: TGTGCCAGCAGCCCCCGCAGAGGGAACTCTGGAAACACCATATATTTT.

In its sample, this clone was seen once. V gene TRBV4-1 combines with J gene TRBJ1-1; D is undetermined. The ends were cut back, 0 bases at V and 14 bases at J, with 16 bases in the middle. CDR1 is MGHRA and CDR2 is YSYEKL in the germline V gene. This CDR3 spans 13 amino acids. This CDR3 reads CASSQDLGRSVFF. The CDR3 DNA reads TGCGCCAGCAGCCAAGATCTGGGTCGCAGCGTCTTCTTT.

This clone was seen just once. The chain is built from TRBV3-1 (or the pseudogene TRBV3-2) and TRBJ2-1; 9 bases align to TRBD2. CDR3 length: 16 amino acids. Per germline, CDR1 LGHDT and CDR2 YNNKEL (reference sequence). Unmatched junction bases numbered 11, after V lost 1 base and J lost 10 bases. The CDR3 loop is CASSQVRRGGLREQFF. CDR3 in DNA: TGTGCCAGCAGCCAAGTCCGGCGGGGGGGCCTAAGGGAGCAGTTCTTC.

The chain has TRBV3-1 (or the pseudogene TRBV3-2) and TRBJ2-5; D perhaps matches TRBD2 (5 bases). This CDR3 contains 13 residues. The germline V gene has CDR1 LGHDT and CDR2 YNNKEL (reference sequence). The ends were cut back, 8 bases at V and 4 bases at J, with 14 bases in the middle. CDR3 coding DNA: TGTGCCAGCTTGGCTAGCCCCATAGAGACCCAGTACTTC. It yields the protein CASLASPIETQYF.

This sequence joins TRBV29-1 and TRBJ1-2; 7 bases align to TRBD1. The trim removed 6 bases at V and 8 bases at J, leaving 12 bases unmatched. This CDR3 has 13 amino acids. The germline V gene has CDR1 SQVTM and CDR2 ANQGSEA. The CDR3 DNA reads TGCAGCGTCGACTCGACAGGGCCGGGGGGCTACACCTTC. Amino acids: CSVDSTGPGGYTF.

The gene calls are TRBV9 and TRBJ1-3; 12 nucleotides match TRBD1. This CDR3 has 20 residues. V lost 3 bases to trimming and J lost 4 bases; unmatched junction nucleotides: 17. CDR1 and CDR2 from the germline V gene are SGDLS and YYNGEE. The CDR3 nucleotides read TGTGCCAGCAGCGACGGGACAGGGGGCCTACTAAAGACGTCGGGAAACACCATATATTTT. As protein: CASSDGTGGLLKTSGNTIYF.

The chain links TRBV7-9 to TRBJ1-2, with a tentative D call TRBD1 (6 bases). CDR1 SEHNR and CDR2 FQNEAQ come from the germline V gene (reference sequence). The CDR3 has 15 amino acids. The V end was cut by 2 bases, the J end by 6 bases, with 16 bases between. The chain's CDR3 is CASSLQGIGVHGYTF. In DNA, the CDR3 is TGTGCCAGCAGCTTACAGGGGATCGGGGTCCATGGCTACACCTTC.

The V call is TRBV27, the J call TRBJ2-1; tentatively, D is TRBD1 (5 bases). The V end was cut by 3 bases, the J end by 6 bases, with 9 bases between. The germline gives CDR1 MNHEY, CDR2 SMNVEV (reference sequence). CDR3 size: 13 residues. CDR3 sequence reads: CASSLGQGNEQFF. DNA for the CDR3: TGTGCCAGCAGTTTGGGGCAGGGCAATGAGCAGTTCTTC.

The chain links TRBV2 to TRBJ2-7; D ambiguous. The ends were cut back, 5 bases at V and 6 bases at J, with 14 bases in the middle. The CDR3 has 13 residues. Per germline, CDR1 SNHLY and CDR2 FYNNEI. CDR3 sequence: CASSSDLAVEQYF. DNA of the CDR3: TGTGCCAGCAGTTCGGATCTCGCGGTCGAGCAGTACTTC.

J is TRBJ1-4 and V is TRBV19; D not certain. Germline loops: CDR1 LNHDA, CDR2 SQIVND (reference sequence). V was shortened by 4 bases and J by 4 bases, with 10 bases between the two germline ends. The CDR3 has 14 residues. CDR3 bases: TGTGCCAGTAGTAATATACAGAGTAATGAAAAACTGTTTTTT. It specifies CASSNIQSNEKLFF.

The rearrangement joins TRBV6-5 to TRBJ2-1, with TRBD1 matching 7 bases. CDR1 is MNHEY, CDR2 SVGAGI, per germline. The CDR3 is 15 amino acids. After removal of 2 bases from V and 4 bases from J, the junction contained 5 bases not matched to a gene. CDR3 sequence: CASSYVRGKYNEQFF. The CDR3 region has the DNA TGTGCCAGCAGTTACGTCAGGGGGAAATACAATGAGCAGTTCTTC.

This clone was seen only once. V is TRBV6-1 and J is TRBJ1-5, with 12 bases that match TRBD1. V dropped 6 bases and J dropped 9; count of bases not matched to a gene: 12. The germline CDR1 and CDR2 sequences are MNHNS and SASEGT. There are 16 residues in the CDR3. The CDR3 DNA is TGTGCCAGCAGAGAACCCCGGGACAGGGGGCCGCGGCCCCAGCATTTT. Protein sequence: CASREPRDRGPRPQHF.

The V call is TRBV4-2, the J call TRBJ2-5; 12 bases fit TRBD2. The V gene end was trimmed by 1 base and the J gene end by 2 bases; junction bases not matched to a gene: 5. The CDR3 runs 17 residues. Germline-derived CDR1 and CDR2 are LGHNA and YNFKEQ. The CDR3 region is CASSQVGLAGGQETQYF. CDR3 nucleotides: TGTGCCAGCAGCCAAGTAGGGCTAGCGGGGGGGCAAGAGACCCAGTACTTC.

The rearrangement uses TRBV5-3 and TRBJ1-3; maybe TRBD1 (6 bases). TRBV5-3 is an open reading frame whose function is uncertain. The CDR3 has 17 amino acids. V lost 0 bases and J lost 0, with 13 bases in between. The CDR3 loop reads CARSLETGDSSGNTIYF. CDR3 coding DNA: TGTGCCAGAAGCTTGGAGACAGGCGATAGCTCTGGAAACACCATATATTTT.

The chain combines TRBV6-5 with TRBJ2-3; TRBD1 is a possible D gene (6 bases). This CDR3 has 14 residues. V lost 5 bases, J lost 1 base, and 10 bases lay in between. Germline V lookup: CDR1 MNHEY, CDR2 SVGAGI. This CDR3 is CASSTRTGTDTQYF. In DNA, the CDR3 is TGTGCCAGCAGTACGCGGACAGGCACAGATACGCAGTATTTT.